The source of this T cell receptor (beta chain) is a study of early stage breast cancer tumors. Points from the study as a whole: Blood repertoires resembled normal breast more than tumor. Functional markers like CD4, CD8 and FOXP3 were missed in bulk sequencing.

CDR1 and CDR2 (germline): SNHLY, FYNNEI. This CDR3 region has 15 residues. The V gene lost 2 bases and the J gene lost 1 base, with 11 bases spanning the gap. TCRdb's table, derived via immunoSEQ multiplex PCR, lists solely in-frame clones and lacks some. The sample gives more than 7,500 clones, about 70% of which show up once; under 20% is in the top ten. Details on this clone: Its antigen is not identified.

The adjacent normal breast tissue was taken roughly 2-4 cm from the tumor. V and J are TRBV2 and TRBJ1-1; no reliable D call. The TCR sequence derives from a person in their 60s with breast cancer. Sequenced: normal breast tissue next to the tumor. DNA of the CDR3: TGTGCCAGCAGTGAATTTGGCAGATCGAACACTGAAGCTTTCTTT. This sequence encodes CASSEFGRSNTEAFF.